Listed below are T cell receptor beta chains from one sample, sequenced in a study of blood T cell repertoires in COVID-19. Only in-frame clones appear in the TCRdb table, and some are missing; sequencing was by immunoSEQ multiplex PCR. This repertoire shows about 140,000 clones, around 80% found once; its top ten account for roughly a tenth. The sequenced material came from peripheral blood. These receptors came from a man aged 55 to 70 with active or convalescent COVID-19. Each CDR3 is given with its conserved first and last residue. D genes are given only for firm matches. A row's size may be missing; if present it is once, few, many or a size class.

TRBJ2-7 | once | TRBV5-4 | - | TGTGCCAGCAGCCGGGGAGGTGTTAACGAGCAGTACTTC | CASSRGGVNEQYF
TRBJ2-5 | - | TRBV5-4 | TRBD1 | TGTGCCAGCAGCTTAGGGGGCCCGCTGAAGGAGACCCAGTACTTC | CASSLGGPLKETQYF
TRBJ2-2 | - | TRBV10-3 | - | TGTGCCATCAGCATAACCGGGACACCCTTGGGGAACACCGGGGAGCTGTTTTTT | CAISITGTPLGNTGELFF
TRBJ1-1 | - | TRBV7-9 | TRBD1 | TGTGCCAGCAGCCAAGGGACAGTCACTGAAGCTTTCTTT | CASSQGTVTEAFF
TRBJ1-5 | - | TRBV6-5 | - | TGTGCCAGCAGCAGGGATTTCAATCAGCCCCAGCATTTT | CASSRDFNQPQHF
TRBJ1-2 | - | TRBV6-5 | - | TGTGCCAGCAGTTTTAGGGGATATGGCTACACCTTC | CASSFRGYGYTF
TRBJ2-3 | - | TRBV4-3 | - | TGCGCCAGCAGCCAAGTGTATCCAGATACGCAGTATTTT | CASSQVYPDTQYF
TRBJ1-1 | few | TRBV7-6 | - | TGTGCCAGCAGCTTAAACGGGAGAAACATTGAAGAAGTTAATTTT | CASSLNGRNIEEVNF
TRBJ1-1 | - | TRBV5-6 | TRBD1 | TGTGCCAGCAGCCGGGACAGAAGCCTGCCCGCTTTCTTT | CASSRDRSLPAFF
TRBJ2-2 | - | TRBV19 | - | TGTGCCAGTAGTATTACGGAGGCCGGGGAGCTGTTTTTT | CASSITEAGELFF
TRBJ1-3 | - | TRBV19 | TRBD1 | TGTGCCAGTAGTATAGGCTCCAGCACAGGGGTCTCTGGAAACACCATATATTTT | CASSIGSSTGVSGNTIYF
TRBJ1-1 | - | TRBV18 | TRBD1 | TGTGCCAGCTCACTGAATACAGGGGTTGAAGCTTTCTTT | CASSLNTGVEAFF
TRBJ1-4 | few | TRBV5-8 | TRBD1 | TGTGCCAGCAGCTTGAACGGACAGGTGGAAAAACTGTTTTTT | CASSLNGQVEKLFF
TRBJ1-3 | - | TRBV11-2 | TRBD1 | TGTGCCAGCAGCTCCCGACAGGGGCTCTCTGGAAACACCATATATTTT | CASSSRQGLSGNTIYF
TRBJ2-5 | - | TRBV10-3 | - | TGTGCCATCAGTGAGATGAGCGAGACCCAGTACTTC | CAISEMSETQYF
TRBJ1-2 | - | TRBV6-5 | - | TGTGCCAGCAGTTTAGATGTTGGGAGACGTGGCTATGGCTACACCTTC | CASSLDVGRRGYGYTF
TRBJ2-6 | - | TRBV5-1 | TRBD2 | TGCGCCAGCAGCTTGACAGCGGGGAGCTCTGGGGCCAACGTCCTGACTTTC | CASSLTAGSSGANVLTF
TRBJ2-5 | - | TRBV10-3 | - | TGTGCCATCAGTGAAACAGGCGGTACTGAGACCCAGTACTTC | CAISETGGTETQYF
TRBJ1-3 | few | TRBV4-1 | - | TGCGCCAGCAGCCAAGGGGCAAGCAATCTGGAAAACACCATATATTTT | CASSQGASNLENTIYF
TRBJ1-2 | - | TRBV15 | - | TGTGCCACCAGCCAAACCGGGACATTAATCAACTATGGCTACACCTTC | CATSQTGTLINYGYTF
TRBJ2-1 | - | TRBV19 | TRBD2 | TGTGCCAGTAGTATGGGGGGGGAAGGGGAGCAGTTCTTC | CASSMGGEGEQFF
TRBJ1-2 | - | TRBV10-1 | TRBD1 | TGCGCCAGCAGTGCACGACAGGGTTACGGTGGCTACACCTTC | CASSARQGYGGYTF
TRBJ2-1 | once | TRBV6-6 | TRBD2 | TGTGCCAGCAGCCCAACCGGGACTAGCGGGGGGGCGGGGCAGTTCTTC | CASSPTGTSGGAGQFF
TRBJ1-1 | - | TRBV19 | - | TGTGCCAGTAGCCTTGGGGGCCATCCTCTGAACACTGAAGCTTTCTTT | CASSLGGHPLNTEAFF